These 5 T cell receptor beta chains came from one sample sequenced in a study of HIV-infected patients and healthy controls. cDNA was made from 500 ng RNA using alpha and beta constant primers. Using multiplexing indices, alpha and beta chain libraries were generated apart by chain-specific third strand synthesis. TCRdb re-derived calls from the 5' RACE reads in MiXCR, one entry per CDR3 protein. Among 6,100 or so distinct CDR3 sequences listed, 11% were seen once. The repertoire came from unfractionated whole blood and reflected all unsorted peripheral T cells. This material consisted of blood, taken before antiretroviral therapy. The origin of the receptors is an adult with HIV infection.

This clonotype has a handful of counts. The CDR3 sequence: CASSAGLLSTDTQYF. The CDR3 DNA follows: TGTGCCAGCAGCGCTGGACTGCTCAGCACAGATACGCAGTATTTT. This chain links TRBV7-9 with TRBJ2-3; D is perhaps TRBD2 (5 bases). Germline CDR1 is SEHNR and CDR2 is FQNEAQ (reference sequence). Trimming shortened V by 5 bases and J by 0 bases, and 12 bases separated the two germline ends. This CDR3 has 15 amino acids.

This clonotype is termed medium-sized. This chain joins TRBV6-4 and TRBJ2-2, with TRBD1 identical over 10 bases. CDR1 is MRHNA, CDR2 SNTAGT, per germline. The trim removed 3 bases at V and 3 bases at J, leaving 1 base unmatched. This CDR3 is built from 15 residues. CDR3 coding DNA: TGTGCCAGCAGTGAAGGGACAGGGGACACCGGGGAGCTGTTTTTT. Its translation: CASSEGTGDTGELFF.

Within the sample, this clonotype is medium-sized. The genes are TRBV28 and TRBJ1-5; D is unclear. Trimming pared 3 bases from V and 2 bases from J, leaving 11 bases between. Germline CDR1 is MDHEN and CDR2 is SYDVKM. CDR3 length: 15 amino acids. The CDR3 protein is CASSFVGGGNQPQHF. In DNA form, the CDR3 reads TGTGCCAGCAGTTTCGTCGGTGGGGGCAATCAGCCCCAGCATTTT.

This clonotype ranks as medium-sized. The CDR3 DNA reads TGTGCCAGTAGTATAGATCGGAGCTATCAGCCCCAGCATTTT. Translating gives CASSIDRSYQPQHF. J is TRBJ1-5 and V is TRBV19; no clear D gene. CDR1 and CDR2 from the germline V gene are LNHDA and SQIVND (reference sequence). The CDR3 runs 14 residues. V lost 0 bases and J 5 bases, leaving 8 bases between the germline ends. Filled out from reference TRBV19 and TRBJ1-5, the complete variable domain reads DGGITQSPKYLFRKEGQNVTLSCEQNLNHDAMYWYRQDPGQGLRLIYYSQIVNDFQKGDIAEGYSVSREKKESFPLTVTSAQKNPTAFYLCASSIDRSYQPQHFGDGTRLSIL.

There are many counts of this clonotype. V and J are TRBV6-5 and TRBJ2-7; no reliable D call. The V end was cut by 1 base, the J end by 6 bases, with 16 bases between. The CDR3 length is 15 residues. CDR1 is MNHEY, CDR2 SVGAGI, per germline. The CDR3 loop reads CASSYWVNQKSEQYF. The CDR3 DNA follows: TGTGCCAGCAGTTACTGGGTCAATCAAAAATCCGAGCAGTACTTC.